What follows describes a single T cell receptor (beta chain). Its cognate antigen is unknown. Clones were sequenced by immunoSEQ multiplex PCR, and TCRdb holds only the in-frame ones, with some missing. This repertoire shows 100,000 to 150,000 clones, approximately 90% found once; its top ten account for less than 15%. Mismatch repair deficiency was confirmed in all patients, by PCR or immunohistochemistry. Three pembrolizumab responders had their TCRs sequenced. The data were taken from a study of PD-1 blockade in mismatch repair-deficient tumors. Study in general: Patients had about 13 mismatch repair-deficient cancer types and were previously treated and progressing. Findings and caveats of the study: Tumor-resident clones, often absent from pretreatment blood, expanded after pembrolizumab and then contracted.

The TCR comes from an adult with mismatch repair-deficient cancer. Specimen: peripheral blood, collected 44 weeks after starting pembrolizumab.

The CDR3 coding sequence is TGTGCCAGCAGGGGAGCCGGGACAGTAAAAAGGAGCTCCTACGAGCAGTACTTC. As protein: CASRGAGTVKRSSYEQYF. The chain joins TRBV2 to TRBJ2-7; 7 bases are shared with TRBD1. Trimming at V came to 6 bases and at J to 0 bases, leaving 17 bases not matched to a gene. Germline V gene sequence: CDR1 SNHLY, CDR2 FYNNEI. This CDR3 contains 18 residues.